This record covers a single TCR beta chain. Its target is unknown. The data stem from a study of shared clonotypes between healthy human individuals. Findings and caveats of the study: Estimated clonotype richness was generally higher in naive than memory subsets. Non-shared clonotypes were found to have lower generation probabilities than the clonotypes that were shared by all four of the sorted-subset donors.

Deep-level running was used for the assay. Using immunoSEQ multiplex PCR, the repertoire was profiled, and TCRdb retains in-frame clones only, with some absent. The top ten hold approximately 0.06% of the sample, which has under 600,000 clones, more than 95% seen once. Trimming removed 0 bases at V and 9 bases at J, with 14 bases between. From germline, CDR1 is LGHNA and CDR2 YNFKEQ. The CDR3 runs to 15 residues. Recent acute infections and vaccinations were absent in the healthy HIV-negative adult donors. Sequences were obtained from naive CD4+ T cells sorted from blood. Indicated subset: CD45RA+ positively selected. The sequence was collected from a woman under 40 in good health. This sequence joins TRBV4-2 and TRBJ2-2; D gene unclear. The CDR3 region is CASSQELGPTWELFF. Here the CDR3 DNA reads TGTGCCAGCAGCCAAGAGCTAGGCCCAACCTGGGAGCTGTTTTTT.